This TCR beta chain came from a study of T cells expressing NK-cell markers. One entry per CDR3 protein, without DNA, is what TCRdb gives after re-calling the 5' RACE reads. This specimen shows around 380,000 distinct CDR3 sequences; the ten leading clones hold approximately 11%. This CDR3 region has 14 residues. Per germline, CDR1 SGHRS and CDR2 YFSETQ. This sequence joins TRBV5-1 and TRBJ2-1. The sequencing input was blood T cells: a sorted CD56 or NKG2C T cell subset, CD4+ or CD8+ T cells, or bulk PBMC T cells (not recorded which). This clonotype was sampled from a woman aged 45-59 years in good health. CDR3 sequence reads: CASSWRARDNEQFF.